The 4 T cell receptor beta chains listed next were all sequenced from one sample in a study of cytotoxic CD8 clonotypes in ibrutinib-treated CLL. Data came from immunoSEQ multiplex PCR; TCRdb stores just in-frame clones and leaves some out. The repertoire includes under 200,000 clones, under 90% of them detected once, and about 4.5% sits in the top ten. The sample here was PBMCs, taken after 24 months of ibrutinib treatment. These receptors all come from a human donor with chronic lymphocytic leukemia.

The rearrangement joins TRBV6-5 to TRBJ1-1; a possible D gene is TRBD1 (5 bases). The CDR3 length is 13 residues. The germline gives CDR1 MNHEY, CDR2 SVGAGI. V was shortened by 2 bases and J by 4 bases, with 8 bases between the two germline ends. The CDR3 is CASSYRRATEAFF. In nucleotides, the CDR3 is TGTGCCAGCAGTTACCGCAGGGCCACTGAAGCTTTCTTT.

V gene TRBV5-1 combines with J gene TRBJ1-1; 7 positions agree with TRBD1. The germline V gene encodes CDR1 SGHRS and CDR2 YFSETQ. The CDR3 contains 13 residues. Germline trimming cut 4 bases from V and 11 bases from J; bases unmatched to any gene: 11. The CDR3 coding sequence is TGCGCCAGCAGCAAACAGGGGACGAGAGGCGCTTTCTTT. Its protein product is CASSKQGTRGAFF. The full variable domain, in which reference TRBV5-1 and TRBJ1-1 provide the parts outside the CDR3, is KAGVTQTPRYLIKTRGQQVTLSCSPISGHRSVSWYQQTPGQGLQFLFEYFSETQRNKGNFPGRFSGRQFSNSRSEMNVSTLELGDSALYLCASSKQGTRGAFFGQGTRLTVV.

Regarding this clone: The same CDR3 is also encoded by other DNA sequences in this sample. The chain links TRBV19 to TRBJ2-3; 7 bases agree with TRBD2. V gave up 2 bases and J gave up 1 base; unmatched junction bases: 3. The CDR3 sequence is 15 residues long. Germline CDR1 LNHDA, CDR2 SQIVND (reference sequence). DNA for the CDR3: TGTGCCAGTAGTATACGTGGGGGGGGCACAGATACGCAGTATTTT. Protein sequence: CASSIRGGGTDTQYF.

The CDR3 DNA follows: TGTGCCAGCAGCTTTTCCCGAGGGGTTTCAGGCTATGGCTACACCTTC. Translating gives CASSFSRGVSGYGYTF. The J gene is TRBJ1-2, the V gene TRBV5-6, with D perhaps matching TRBD1 (5 bases). This CDR3 comprises 16 residues. V gave up 2 bases and J gave up 4 bases, with 18 bases separating them. Germline V gene lookup returns CDR1 SGHDT and CDR2 YYEEEE.